This T cell receptor (beta chain) was identified in a study of blood T cell repertoires in COVID-19. About the study: Donors in the United States, Italy and Spain gave samples during acute or convalescent COVID-19.

This clone showed up many times. Using immunoSEQ multiplex PCR, the repertoire was profiled, and TCRdb retains in-frame clones only, with some absent. The sample includes about 200,000 clones, 86% of them seen just once. With 4 bases clipped from V and 2 bases from J, the junction kept 5 bases outside the gene matches. CDR3 length: 15 residues. Looked up from germline, CDR1 is MGHRA and CDR2 is YSYEKL. This chain joins TRBV4-1 and TRBJ1-1; 9 bases match TRBD1. The sequence was collected from a woman in her forties or fifties with COVID-19, enrolled during active disease. The material sequenced was peripheral blood. CDR3 nucleotides: TGCGCCAGCAGCCTTGTGGGACAGGGTAACACTGAAGCTTTCTTT. This codes for CASSLVGQGNTEAFF.